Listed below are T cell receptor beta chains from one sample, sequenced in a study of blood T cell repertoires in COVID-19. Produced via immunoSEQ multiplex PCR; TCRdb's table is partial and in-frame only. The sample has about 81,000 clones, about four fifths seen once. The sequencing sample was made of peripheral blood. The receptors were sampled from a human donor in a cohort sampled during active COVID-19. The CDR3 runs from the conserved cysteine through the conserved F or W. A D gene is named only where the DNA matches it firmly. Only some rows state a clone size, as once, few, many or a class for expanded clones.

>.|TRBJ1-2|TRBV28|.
CASSLWGANNYGYTF
TGTGCCAGCAGTTTATGGGGCGCGAATAACTATGGCTACACCTTC
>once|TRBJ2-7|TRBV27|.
CASSLSRQSEQYF
TGTGCCAGCAGTTTATCAAGACAGTCCGAGCAGTACTTC
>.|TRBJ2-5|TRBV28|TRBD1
CASSLSGTGGRETQYF
TGTGCCAGCAGTTTATCCGGGACAGGGGGCAGAGAGACCCAGTACTTC
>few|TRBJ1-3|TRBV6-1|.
CASSELGGSGNTIYF
TGTGCCAGCAGTGAGTTGGGGGGCTCTGGAAACACCATATATTTT
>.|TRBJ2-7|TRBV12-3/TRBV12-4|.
CASGRQETYEQYF
TGTGCCAGCGGACGACAGGAGACCTACGAGCAGTACTTC
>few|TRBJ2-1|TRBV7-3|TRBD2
CASSPRGGGEQFF
TGTGCCAGCAGCCCCCGGGGGGGTGGTGAGCAGTTCTTC
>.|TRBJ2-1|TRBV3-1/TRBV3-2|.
CASSQLASSNEQFF
TGTGCCAGCAGCCAGCTGGCTAGCTCCAATGAGCAGTTCTTC
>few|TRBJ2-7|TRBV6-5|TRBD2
CASRDGGDPTYEQYF
TGTGCCAGCAGGGACGGGGGGGACCCCACCTACGAGCAGTACTTC
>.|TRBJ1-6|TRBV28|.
CASSSGLSGSYNSPLHF
TGTGCCAGCAGTTCCGGACTCTCTGGTTCCTATAATTCACCCCTCCACTTT
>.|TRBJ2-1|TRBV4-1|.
CASSQAVYSYNEQFF
TGCGCCAGCAGCCAAGCTGTGTACTCCTACAATGAGCAGTTCTTC
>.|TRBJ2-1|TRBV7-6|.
CASSLHGVYNEQFF
TGTGCCAGCAGCTTACACGGGGTCTACAATGAGCAGTTCTTC
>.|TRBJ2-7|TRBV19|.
CASSIYGGPYEQYF
TGTGCCAGTAGTATCTATGGGGGCCCCTACGAGCAGTACTTC
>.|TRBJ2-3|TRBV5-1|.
CASSLAVGARTDTQYF
TGCGCCAGCAGCTTGGCCGTGGGGGCGAGGACAGATACGCAGTATTTT
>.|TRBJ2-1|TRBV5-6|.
CASSLDAGQNYNEQFF
TGTGCCAGCAGCTTGGACGCGGGCCAGAACTACAATGAGCAGTTCTTC
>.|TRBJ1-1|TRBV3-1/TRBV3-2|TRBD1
CASSPTGAEAFF
TGTGCCAGCAGCCCGACAGGGGCTGAAGCTTTCTTT
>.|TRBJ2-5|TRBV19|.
CASSGSGTGQETQYF
TGTGCCAGTAGTGGGTCAGGGACTGGTCAAGAGACCCAGTACTTC
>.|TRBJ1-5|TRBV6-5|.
CASSRQNSNQPQHF
TGTGCCAGCAGCCGCCAGAATAGCAATCAGCCCCAGCATTTT
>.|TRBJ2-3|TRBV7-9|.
CATNRDTQYF
TGTGCCACCAACAGGGATACGCAGTATTTT
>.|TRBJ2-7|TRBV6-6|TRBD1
CASSRGTAYEQYF
TGTGCCAGCAGTCGTGGGACAGCGTACGAGCAGTACTTC
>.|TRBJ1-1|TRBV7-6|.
CASSSDRNTEAFF
TGTGCCAGCAGCAGTGACAGAAACACTGAAGCTTTCTTT
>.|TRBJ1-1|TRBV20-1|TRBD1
CSASRSSQDRTFF
TGCAGTGCTAGTAGGTCATCTCAGGACAGGACCTTCTTT
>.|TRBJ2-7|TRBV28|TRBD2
CASSFSGLAGSYEQYF
TGTGCCAGCAGTTTTTCAGGACTAGCGGGATCCTACGAGCAGTACTTC
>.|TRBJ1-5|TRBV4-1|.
CASSQEGGRQPQHF
TGCGCCAGCAGCCAAGAGGGAGGGAGGCAGCCCCAGCATTTT
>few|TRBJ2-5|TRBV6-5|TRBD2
CASGAGGGETQYF
TGTGCCAGCGGAGCGGGGGGCGGAGAGACCCAGTACTTC
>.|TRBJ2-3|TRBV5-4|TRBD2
CASSFPSGPSTDTQYF
TGTGCCAGCAGCTTTCCTAGCGGACCTAGCACAGATACGCAGTATTTT
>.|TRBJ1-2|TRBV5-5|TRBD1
CASSFFTQGANGYTF
TGTGCCAGCAGCTTTTTTACCCAGGGGGCGAATGGCTACACCTTC
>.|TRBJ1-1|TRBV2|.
CASSEQGGNTEAFF
TGTGCCAGCAGTGAGCAGGGCGGGAACACTGAAGCTTTCTTT
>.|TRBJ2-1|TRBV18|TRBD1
CASSGDSRPNNEQFF
TGTGCCAGCTCGGGGGACAGTCGCCCCAACAATGAGCAGTTCTTC
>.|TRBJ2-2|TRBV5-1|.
CASSLPGANTGELFF
TGCGCCAGCAGCTTGCCAGGGGCGAACACCGGGGAGCTGTTTTTT
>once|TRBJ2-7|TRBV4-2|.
CASSQSQSPYEQYF
TGTGCCAGCAGCCAAAGTCAGTCCCCCTACGAGCAGTACTTC
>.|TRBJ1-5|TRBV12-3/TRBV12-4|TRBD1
CASNRGSNQPQHF
TGTGCCAGCAACAGGGGTAGCAATCAGCCCCAGCATTTT
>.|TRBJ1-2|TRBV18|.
CASSSITGLPNYGYTF
TGTGCCAGCTCATCTATAACAGGGCTCCCTAACTATGGCTACACCTTC
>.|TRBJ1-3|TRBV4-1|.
CASSPRSSGNTIYF
TGCGCCAGCAGCCCACGGAGCTCTGGAAACACCATATATTTT
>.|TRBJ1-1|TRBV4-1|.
CASSQAFLGGGRNTEAFF
TGCGCCAGCAGCCAAGCTTTTTTGGGGGGTGGTCGAAACACTGAAGCTTTCTTT
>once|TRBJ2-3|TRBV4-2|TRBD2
CASSHRVGGGATDTQYF
TGTGCCAGCAGCCACCGGGTCGGCGGGGGGGCGACAGATACGCAGTATTTT
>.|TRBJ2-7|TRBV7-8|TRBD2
CASSHASGGPYEQYF
TGTGCCAGCAGCCACGCTAGCGGGGGGCCCTACGAGCAGTACTTC
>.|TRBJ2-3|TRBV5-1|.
CASSLDFGKLTDTQYF
TGCGCCAGCAGCTTGGATTTCGGGAAGCTGACAGATACGCAGTATTTT
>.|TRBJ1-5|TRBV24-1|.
CATSDLVDFKEQPQHF
TGTGCCACCAGTGATTTGGTGGACTTTAAGGAACAGCCCCAGCATTTT
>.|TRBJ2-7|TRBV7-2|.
CASSPSYEQYF
TGTGCCAGCAGCCCTTCCTACGAGCAGTACTTC